Below are 5 T cell receptor beta chains sequenced from a single sample in a study of blood T cell repertoires in COVID-19. Repertoires were generated with immunoSEQ multiplex PCR, while TCRdb's copy carries only in-frame clones and drops some. This table holds 150,000 to 200,000 clones, roughly nine tenths found once. Input material: peripheral blood. All receptors derive from a man in his late teens or twenties who had recovered from COVID-19.

This chain uses TRBV5-1 with TRBJ2-7; 14 nucleotides align to TRBD2. Germline V gene data show CDR1 as SGHRS and CDR2 as YFSETQ. CDR3 length: 16 residues. The V gene end was trimmed by 5 bases and the J gene end by 5 bases; junction bases not matched to a gene: 9. CDR3: CASREPGLAGVNEQYF. In DNA, the CDR3 is TGCGCCAGCAGAGAACCGGGACTAGCGGGGGTCAACGAGCAGTACTTC.

This clone was seen more than once but under ten times. This rearrangement joins TRBV19 to TRBJ2-1; D unclear. The CDR3 covers 16 residues. Germline lookup yields CDR1 LNHDA and CDR2 SQIVND (reference sequence). V shed 3 bases and J shed 8 bases, with 20 bases lying between them. DNA of the CDR3: TGTGCCAGTAGTATCAACCTCGCGGCTAGTAGCTATGAGCAGTTCTTC. Its translation: CASSINLAASSYEQFF.

A single count supports this clone. This rearrangement joins TRBV6-1 to TRBJ2-7, with D perhaps TRBD1 (6 bases). V lost 0 bases and J lost 6, with 12 bases in between. The germline V gene encodes CDR1 MNHNS and CDR2 SASEGT. The CDR3 sequence is 14 residues long. DNA of the CDR3: TGTGCCAGCAGTGAAGCAGGCCAGGGGAGCGAGCAGTACTTC. Encoded protein: CASSEAGQGSEQYF.

This clone appeared a single time. This chain joins TRBV7-2 and TRBJ1-6; tentative D call: TRBD1 (5 bases). This CDR3 spans 14 amino acids. The ends were cut back, 3 bases at V and 8 bases at J, with 11 bases in the middle. Germline V gives CDR1 SGHTA, CDR2 FQGNSA. CDR3 in DNA: TGTGCCAGCAGCTTTGTAAGGGGCGATTCACCCCTCCACTTT. It is translated as CASSFVRGDSPLHF.

The chain recombines TRBV2 with TRBJ1-1; TRBD1 agrees at 8 bases. Germline values: CDR1 SNHLY, CDR2 FYNNEI. This CDR3 has 13 amino acids. Germline trimming cut 7 bases from V and 2 bases from J; bases unmatched to any gene: 3. CDR3 nucleotide sequence: TGTGCCAGCAACGGACAGGGAAACACTGAAGCTTTCTTT. Protein product: CASNGQGNTEAFF.